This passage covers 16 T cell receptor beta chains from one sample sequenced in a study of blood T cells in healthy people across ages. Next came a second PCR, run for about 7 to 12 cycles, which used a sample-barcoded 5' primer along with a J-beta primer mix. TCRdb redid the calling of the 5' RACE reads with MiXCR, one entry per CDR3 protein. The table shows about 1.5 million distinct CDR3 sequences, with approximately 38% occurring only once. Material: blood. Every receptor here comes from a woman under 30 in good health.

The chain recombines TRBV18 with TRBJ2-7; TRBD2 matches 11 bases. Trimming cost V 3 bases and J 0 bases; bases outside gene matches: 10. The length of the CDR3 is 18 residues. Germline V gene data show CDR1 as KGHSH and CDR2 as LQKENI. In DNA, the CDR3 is TGTGCCAGCTCACCGGCCGGGACTAGCGGAGTGAGCTCCTACGAGCAGTACTTC. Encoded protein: CASSPAGTSGVSSYEQYF.

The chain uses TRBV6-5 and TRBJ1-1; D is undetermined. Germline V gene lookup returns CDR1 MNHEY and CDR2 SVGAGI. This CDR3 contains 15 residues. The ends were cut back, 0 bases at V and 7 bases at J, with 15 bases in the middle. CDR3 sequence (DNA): TGTGCCAGCAGTTACTCGATAACAGCCGAGGGTGAAGCTTTCTTT. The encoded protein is CASSYSITAEGEAFF.

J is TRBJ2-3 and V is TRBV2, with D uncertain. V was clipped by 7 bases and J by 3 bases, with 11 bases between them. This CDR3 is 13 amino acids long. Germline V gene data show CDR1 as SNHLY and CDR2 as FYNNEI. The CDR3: CASMGKDTDTQYF. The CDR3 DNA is TGTGCCAGCATGGGAAAGGATACAGATACGCAGTATTTT.

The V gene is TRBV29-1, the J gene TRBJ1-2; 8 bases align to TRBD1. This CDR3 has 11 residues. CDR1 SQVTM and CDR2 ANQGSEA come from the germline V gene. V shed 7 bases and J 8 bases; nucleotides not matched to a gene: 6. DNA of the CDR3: TGCAGCGGACTGACAGGGGTAGGCTACACCTTC. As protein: CSGLTGVGYTF.

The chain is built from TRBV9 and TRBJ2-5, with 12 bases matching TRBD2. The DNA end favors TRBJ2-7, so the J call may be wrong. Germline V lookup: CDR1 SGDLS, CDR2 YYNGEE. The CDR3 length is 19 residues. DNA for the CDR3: TGTGCCAGCAGCGCGAGAGGACTAGCGGGGACTCCTTCTGATTACGAGCAGTACTTC. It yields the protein CASSARGLAGTPSDYEQYF.

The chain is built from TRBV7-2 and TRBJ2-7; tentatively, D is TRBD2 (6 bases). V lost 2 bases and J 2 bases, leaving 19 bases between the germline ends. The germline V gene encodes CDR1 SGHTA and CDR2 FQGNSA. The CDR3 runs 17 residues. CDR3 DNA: TGTGCCAGCAGCTTACCACCGTGGGGGGACCAGACCTACGAGCAGTACTTC. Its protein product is CASSLPPWGDQTYEQYF.

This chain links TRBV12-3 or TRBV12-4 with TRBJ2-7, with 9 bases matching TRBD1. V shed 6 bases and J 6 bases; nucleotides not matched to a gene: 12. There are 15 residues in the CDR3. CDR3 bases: TGTGCCAGCAGGTCGACACAGGGGGCGCTGGGCGAGCAGTACTTC. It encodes CASRSTQGALGEQYF.

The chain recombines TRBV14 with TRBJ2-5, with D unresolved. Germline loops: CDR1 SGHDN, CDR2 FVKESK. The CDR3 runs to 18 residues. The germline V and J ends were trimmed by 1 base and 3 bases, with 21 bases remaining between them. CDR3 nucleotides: TGTGCCAGCAGCCAAGTAGATTCGTCCGTACAGTTGAAAGAGACCCAGTACTTC. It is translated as CASSQVDSSVQLKETQYF.

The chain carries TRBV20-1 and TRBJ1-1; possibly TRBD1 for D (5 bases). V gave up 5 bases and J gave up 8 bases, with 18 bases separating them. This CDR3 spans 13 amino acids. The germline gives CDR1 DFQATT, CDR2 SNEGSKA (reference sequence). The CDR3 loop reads CSAEVSGLREAFF. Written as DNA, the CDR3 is TGCAGTGCTGAAGTGTCGGGGCTGAGGGAAGCTTTCTTT.

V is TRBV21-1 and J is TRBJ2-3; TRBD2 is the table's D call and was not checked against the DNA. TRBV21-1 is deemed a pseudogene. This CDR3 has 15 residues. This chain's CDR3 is CASSKEASGGDTQYF. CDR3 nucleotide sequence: TGTGCCAGCAGCAAAGAGGCCAGCGGGGGAGATACGCAGTATTTT.

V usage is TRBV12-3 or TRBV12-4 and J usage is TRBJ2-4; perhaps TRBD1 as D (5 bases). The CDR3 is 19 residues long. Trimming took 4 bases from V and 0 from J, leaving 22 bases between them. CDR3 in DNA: TGTGCCAGCAGTTCATCAATCTCTAGGGGTTTCCTAGCCAAAAACATTCAGTACTTC. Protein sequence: CASSSSISRGFLAKNIQYF.

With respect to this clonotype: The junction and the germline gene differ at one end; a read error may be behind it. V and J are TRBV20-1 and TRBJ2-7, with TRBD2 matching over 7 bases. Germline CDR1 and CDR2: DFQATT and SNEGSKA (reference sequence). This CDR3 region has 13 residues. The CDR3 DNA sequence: TGCGGTGCCCCTCGGGGGGAATCCTACGAGCAGTACTTC. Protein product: CGAPRGESYEQYF.

The CDR3 region has the DNA TGCGCCAGCAGCCTTACGGCAGGAGGCACGGGAAATGAAAAACTGTTTTTT. Protein product: CASSLTAGGTGNEKLFF. This chain connects TRBV4-1 to TRBJ1-4; no definite D call. This CDR3 region has 17 residues. V was pared by 4 bases and J by 5 bases, with 20 bases between. Germline V gene sequence: CDR1 MGHRA, CDR2 YSYEKL.

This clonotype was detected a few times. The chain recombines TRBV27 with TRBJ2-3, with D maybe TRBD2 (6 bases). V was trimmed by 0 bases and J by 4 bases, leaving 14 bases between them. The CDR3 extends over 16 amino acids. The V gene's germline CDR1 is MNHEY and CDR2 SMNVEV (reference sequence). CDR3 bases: TGTGCCAGCAGTTTATCTTTAGGGTCGGGGGCAGATACGCAGTATTTT. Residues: CASSLSLGSGADTQYF.

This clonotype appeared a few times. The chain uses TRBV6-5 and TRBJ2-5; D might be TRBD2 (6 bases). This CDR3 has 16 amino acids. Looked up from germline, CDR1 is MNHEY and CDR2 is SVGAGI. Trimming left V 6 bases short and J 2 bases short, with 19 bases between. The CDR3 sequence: CASSPGVAVLQETQYF. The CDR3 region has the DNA TGTGCCAGCAGCCCCGGAGTAGCGGTCTTACAAGAGACCCAGTACTTC.

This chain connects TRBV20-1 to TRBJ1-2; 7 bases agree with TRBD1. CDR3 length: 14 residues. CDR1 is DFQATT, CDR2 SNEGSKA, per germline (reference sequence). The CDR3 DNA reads TGCAGCGCACAGCGGGACAGTCCTACCTATGGCTACACCTTC. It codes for CSAQRDSPTYGYTF.